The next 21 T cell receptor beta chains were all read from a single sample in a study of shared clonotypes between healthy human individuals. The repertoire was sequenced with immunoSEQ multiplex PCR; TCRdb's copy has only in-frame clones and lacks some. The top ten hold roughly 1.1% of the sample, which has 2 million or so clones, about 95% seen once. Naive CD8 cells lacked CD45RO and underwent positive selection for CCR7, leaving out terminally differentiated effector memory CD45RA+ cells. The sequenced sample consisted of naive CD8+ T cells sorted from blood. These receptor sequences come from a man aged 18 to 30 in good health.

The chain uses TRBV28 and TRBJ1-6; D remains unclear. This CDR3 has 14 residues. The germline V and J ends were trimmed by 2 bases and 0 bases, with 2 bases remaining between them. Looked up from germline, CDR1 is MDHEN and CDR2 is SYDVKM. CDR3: CASSLNSYNSPLHF. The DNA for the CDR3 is TGTGCCAGCAGTTTAAACTCCTATAATTCACCCCTCCACTTT.

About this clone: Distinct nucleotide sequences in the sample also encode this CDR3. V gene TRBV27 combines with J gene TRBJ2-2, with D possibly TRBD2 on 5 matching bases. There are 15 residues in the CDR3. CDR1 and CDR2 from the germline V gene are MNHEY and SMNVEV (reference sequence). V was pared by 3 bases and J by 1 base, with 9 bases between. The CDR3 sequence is CASSFGGLNTGELFF. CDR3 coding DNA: TGTGCCAGCAGTTTCGGCGGGTTGAACACCGGGGAGCTGTTTTTT.

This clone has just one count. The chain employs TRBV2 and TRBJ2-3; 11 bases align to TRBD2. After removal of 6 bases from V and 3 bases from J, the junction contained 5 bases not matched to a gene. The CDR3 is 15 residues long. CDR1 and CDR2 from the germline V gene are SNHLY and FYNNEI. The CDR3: CASRETSGTTDTQYF. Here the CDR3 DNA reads TGTGCCAGCAGAGAGACTAGCGGGACAACAGATACGCAGTATTTT.

CDR3 in amino acids: CASMGGQGLNTEAFF. The CDR3 DNA reads as TGTGCCAGCATGGGGGGACAGGGGCTGAACACTGAAGCTTTCTTT. The V gene is TRBV2, the J gene TRBJ1-1, with 10 bases matching TRBD1. Trimming at V came to 7 bases and at J to 0 bases, leaving 5 bases not matched to a gene. This CDR3 spans 15 amino acids. The germline gives CDR1 SNHLY, CDR2 FYNNEI. Filled out from reference TRBV2 and TRBJ1-1, the complete variable domain reads EPEVTQTPSHQVTQMGQEVILRCVPISNHLYFYWYRQILGQKVEFLVSFYNNEISEKSEIFDDQFSVERPDGSNFTLKIRSTKLEDSAMYFCASMGGQGLNTEAFFGQGTRLTVV.

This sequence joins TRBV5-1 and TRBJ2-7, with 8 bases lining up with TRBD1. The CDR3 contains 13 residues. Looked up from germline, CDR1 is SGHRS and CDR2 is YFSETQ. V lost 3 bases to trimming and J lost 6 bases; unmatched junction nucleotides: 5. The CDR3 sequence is CASSSGQGTEQYF. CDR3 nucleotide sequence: TGCGCCAGCAGCTCCGGACAGGGAACCGAGCAGTACTTC.

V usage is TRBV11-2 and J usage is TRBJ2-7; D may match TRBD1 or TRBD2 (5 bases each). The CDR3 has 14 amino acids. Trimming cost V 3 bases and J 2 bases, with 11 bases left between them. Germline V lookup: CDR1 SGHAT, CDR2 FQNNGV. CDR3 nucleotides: TGTGCCAGCAGCTTTGGGACCCCAACCTACGAGCAGTACTTC. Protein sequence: CASSFGTPTYEQYF. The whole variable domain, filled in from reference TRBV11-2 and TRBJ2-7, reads EAGVAQSPRYKIIEKRQSVAFWCNPISGHATLYWYQQILGQGPKLLIQFQNNGVVDDSQLPKDRFSAERLKGVDSTLKIQPAKLEDSAVYLCASSFGTPTYEQYFGPGTRLTVT.

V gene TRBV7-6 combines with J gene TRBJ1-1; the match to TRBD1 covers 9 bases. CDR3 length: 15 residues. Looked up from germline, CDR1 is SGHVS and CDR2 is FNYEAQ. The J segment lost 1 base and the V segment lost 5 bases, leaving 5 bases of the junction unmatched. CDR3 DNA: TGTGCCAGCAGCCCCTGGACAGGGGAGAACACTGAAGCTTTCTTT. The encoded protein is CASSPWTGENTEAFF.

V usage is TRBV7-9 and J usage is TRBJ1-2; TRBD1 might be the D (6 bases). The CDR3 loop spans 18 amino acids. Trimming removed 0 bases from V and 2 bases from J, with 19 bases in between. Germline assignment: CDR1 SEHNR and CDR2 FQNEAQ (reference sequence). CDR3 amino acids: CASSLADEGHPVNYGYTF. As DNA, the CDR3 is TGTGCCAGCAGCTTAGCAGATGAGGGACACCCAGTGAACTATGGCTACACCTTC.

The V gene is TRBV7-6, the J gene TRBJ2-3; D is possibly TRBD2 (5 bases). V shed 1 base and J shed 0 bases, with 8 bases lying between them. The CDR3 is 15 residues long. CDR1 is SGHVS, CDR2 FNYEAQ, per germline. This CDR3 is CASSLVGESTDTQYF. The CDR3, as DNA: TGTGCCAGCAGCTTAGTCGGGGAAAGCACAGATACGCAGTATTTT.

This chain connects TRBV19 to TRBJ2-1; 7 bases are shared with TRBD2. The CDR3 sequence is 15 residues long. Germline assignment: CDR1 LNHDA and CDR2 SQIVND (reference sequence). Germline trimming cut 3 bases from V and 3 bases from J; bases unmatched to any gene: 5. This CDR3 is CASSMGASGYNEQFF. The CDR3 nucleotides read TGTGCCAGTAGTATGGGAGCTAGCGGCTACAATGAGCAGTTCTTC.

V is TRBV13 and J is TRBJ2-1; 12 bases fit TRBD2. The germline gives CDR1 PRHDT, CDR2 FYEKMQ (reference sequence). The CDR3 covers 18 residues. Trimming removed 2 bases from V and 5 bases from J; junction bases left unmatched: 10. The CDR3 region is CASSLSGTSGPDNNEQFF. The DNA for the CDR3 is TGTGCCAGCAGCTTATCTGGGACTAGCGGGCCCGATAACAATGAGCAGTTCTTC.

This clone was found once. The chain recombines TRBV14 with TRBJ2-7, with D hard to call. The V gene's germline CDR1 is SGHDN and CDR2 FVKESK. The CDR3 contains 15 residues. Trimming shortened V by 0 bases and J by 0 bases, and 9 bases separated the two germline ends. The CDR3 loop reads CASSQETHYSYEQYF. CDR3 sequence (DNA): TGTGCCAGCAGCCAAGAAACACACTACTCCTACGAGCAGTACTTC.

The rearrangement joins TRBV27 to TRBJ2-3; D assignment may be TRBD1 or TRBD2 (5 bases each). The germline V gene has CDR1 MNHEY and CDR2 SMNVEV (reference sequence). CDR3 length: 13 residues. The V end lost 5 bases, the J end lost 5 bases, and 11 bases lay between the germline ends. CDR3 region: CASSRDGLDTQYF. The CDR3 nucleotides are TGTGCCAGCAGTCGGGACGGGTTAGATACGCAGTATTTT.

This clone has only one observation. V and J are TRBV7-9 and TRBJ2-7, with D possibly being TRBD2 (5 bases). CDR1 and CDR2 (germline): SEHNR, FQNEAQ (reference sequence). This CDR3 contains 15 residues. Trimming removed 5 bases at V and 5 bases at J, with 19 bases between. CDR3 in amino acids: CASSLPIGFGNEQYF. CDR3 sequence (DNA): TGTGCCAGCAGCCTCCCCATAGGCTTCGGGAACGAGCAGTACTTC.

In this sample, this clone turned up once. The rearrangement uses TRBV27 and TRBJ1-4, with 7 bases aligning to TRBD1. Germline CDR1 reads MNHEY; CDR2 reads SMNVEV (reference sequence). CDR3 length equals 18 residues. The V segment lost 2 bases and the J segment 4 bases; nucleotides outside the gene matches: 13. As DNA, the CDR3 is TGTGCCAGCAGTTTACTCCACCGCACCGGGACAGTTAATGAAAAACTGTTTTTT. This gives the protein CASSLLHRTGTVNEKLFF. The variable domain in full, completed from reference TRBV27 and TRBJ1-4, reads EAQVTQNPRYLITVTGKKLTVTCSQNMNHEYMSWYRQDPGLGLRQIYYSMNVEVTDKGDVPEGYKVSRKEKRNFPLILESPSPNQTSLYFCASSLLHRTGTVNEKLFFGSGTQLSVL.

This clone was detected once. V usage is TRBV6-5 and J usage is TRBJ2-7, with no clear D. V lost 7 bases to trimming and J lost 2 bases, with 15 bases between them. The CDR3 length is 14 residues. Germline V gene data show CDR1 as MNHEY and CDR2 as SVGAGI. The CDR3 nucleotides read TGTGCCAGCACTTCAGGTCGGGTGGCCTACGAGCAGTACTTC. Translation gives CASTSGRVAYEQYF.

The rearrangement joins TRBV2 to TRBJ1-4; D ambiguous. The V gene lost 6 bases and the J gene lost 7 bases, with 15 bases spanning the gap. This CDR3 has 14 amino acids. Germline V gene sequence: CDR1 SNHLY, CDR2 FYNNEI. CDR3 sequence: CASSDPRPPEKLFF. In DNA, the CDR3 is TGTGCCAGCAGCGACCCGAGGCCCCCTGAAAAACTGTTTTTT.

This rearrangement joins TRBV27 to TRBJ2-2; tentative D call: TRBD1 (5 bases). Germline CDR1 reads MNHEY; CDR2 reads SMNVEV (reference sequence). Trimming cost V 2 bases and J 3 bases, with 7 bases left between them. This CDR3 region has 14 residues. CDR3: CASSLIGDTGELFF. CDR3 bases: TGTGCCAGCAGTTTAATAGGGGACACCGGGGAGCTGTTTTTT.

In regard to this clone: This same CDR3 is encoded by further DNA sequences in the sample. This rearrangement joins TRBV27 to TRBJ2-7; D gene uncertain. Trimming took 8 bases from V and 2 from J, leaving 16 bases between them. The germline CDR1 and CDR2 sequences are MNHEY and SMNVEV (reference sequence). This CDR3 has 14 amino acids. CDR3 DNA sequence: TGTGCCAGCTCTCTTTCAACGGGCCCCTACGAGCAGTACTTC. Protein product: CASSLSTGPYEQYF.

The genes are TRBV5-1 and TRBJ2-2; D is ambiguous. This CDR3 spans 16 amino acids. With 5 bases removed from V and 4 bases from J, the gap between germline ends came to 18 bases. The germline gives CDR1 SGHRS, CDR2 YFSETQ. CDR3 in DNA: TGCGCCAGCAGTTGGTCGGGCAGGAAAGCCACCGGGGAGCTGTTTTTT. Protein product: CASSWSGRKATGELFF.

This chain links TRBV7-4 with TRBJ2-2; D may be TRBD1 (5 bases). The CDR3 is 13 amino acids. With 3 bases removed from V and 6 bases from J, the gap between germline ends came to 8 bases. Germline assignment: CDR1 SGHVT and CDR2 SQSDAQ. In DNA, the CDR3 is TGTGCCAGCAGCTTTGCAGGGCCCGGGGAGCTGTTTTTT. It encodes CASSFAGPGELFF. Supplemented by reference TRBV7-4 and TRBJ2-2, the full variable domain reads GAGVSQSPRYKVAKRGRDVALRCDSISGHVTLYWYRQTLGQGSEVLTYSQSDAQRDKSGRPSGRFSAERPERSVSTLKIQRTEQGDSAVYLCASSFAGPGELFFGEGSRLTVL.